This T cell receptor (beta chain) is from a study of blood T cell repertoires in COVID-19. CDR3 length: 14 amino acids. V shed 1 base, J shed 6 bases, and the junction held 2 bases outside the gene matches. The germline gives CDR1 SGHNT, CDR2 YYREEE (reference sequence). Only in-frame clones appear in the TCRdb table, and some are missing; sequencing was by immunoSEQ multiplex PCR. Of around 200,000 clones listed, 83% were seen once; the top ten hold roughly 1.3%. This receptor was identified in a woman in her twenties or thirties with COVID-19, enrolled during active disease. The rearrangement links TRBV5-4 to TRBJ2-2; 8 positions match TRBD1. The sequenced material came from peripheral blood. CDR3 protein: CASSLRTGPGELFF. The DNA of the CDR3 is TGTGCCAGCAGCTTGCGGACAGGGCCCGGGGAGCTGTTTTTT.